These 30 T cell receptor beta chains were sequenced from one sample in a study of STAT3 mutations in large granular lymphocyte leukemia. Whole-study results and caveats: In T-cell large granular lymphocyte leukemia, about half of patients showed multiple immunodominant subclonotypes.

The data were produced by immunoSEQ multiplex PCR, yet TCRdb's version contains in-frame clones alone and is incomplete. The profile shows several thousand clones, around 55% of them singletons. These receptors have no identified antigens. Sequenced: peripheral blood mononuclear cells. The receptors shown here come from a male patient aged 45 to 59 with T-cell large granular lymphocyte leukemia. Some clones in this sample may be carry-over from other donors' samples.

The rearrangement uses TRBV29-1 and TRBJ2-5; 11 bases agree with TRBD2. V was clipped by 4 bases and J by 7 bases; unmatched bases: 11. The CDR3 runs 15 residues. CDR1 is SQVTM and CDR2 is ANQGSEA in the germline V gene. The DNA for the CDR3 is TGCAGCGTTGTTCCTAGCGGGAGGTTGGGAGGGACCCAGTACTTC. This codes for CSVVPSGRLGGTQYF.

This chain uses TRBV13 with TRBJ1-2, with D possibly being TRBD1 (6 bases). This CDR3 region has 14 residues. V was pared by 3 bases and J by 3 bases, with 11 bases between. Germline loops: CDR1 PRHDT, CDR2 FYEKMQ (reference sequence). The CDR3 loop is CASSLGGADYGYTF. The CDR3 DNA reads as TGTGCCAGCAGCTTGGGGGGCGCGGACTATGGCTACACCTTC.

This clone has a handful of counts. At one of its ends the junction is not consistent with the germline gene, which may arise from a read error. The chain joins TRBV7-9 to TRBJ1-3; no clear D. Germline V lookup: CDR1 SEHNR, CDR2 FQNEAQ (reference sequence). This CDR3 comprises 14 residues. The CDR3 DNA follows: TGTGCCAGCAGCTCCCCGGGCAGCGAAAACGCCATATATTTT. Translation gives CASSSPGSENAIYF.

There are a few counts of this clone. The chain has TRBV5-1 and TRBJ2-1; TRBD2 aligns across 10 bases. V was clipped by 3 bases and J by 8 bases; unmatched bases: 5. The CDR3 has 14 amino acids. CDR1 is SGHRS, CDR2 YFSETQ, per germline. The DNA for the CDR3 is TGCGCCAGCAGCTCTAGCGGGAGCACGGATGAGCAGTTCTTC. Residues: CASSSSGSTDEQFF.

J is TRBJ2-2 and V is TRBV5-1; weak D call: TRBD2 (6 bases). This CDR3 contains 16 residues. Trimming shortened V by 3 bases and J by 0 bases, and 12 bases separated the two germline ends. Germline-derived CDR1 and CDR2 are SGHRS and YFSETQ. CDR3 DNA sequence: TGCGCCAGCAGCTGGGAGGCAGCTCCGAACACCGGGGAGCTGTTTTTT. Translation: CASSWEAAPNTGELFF.

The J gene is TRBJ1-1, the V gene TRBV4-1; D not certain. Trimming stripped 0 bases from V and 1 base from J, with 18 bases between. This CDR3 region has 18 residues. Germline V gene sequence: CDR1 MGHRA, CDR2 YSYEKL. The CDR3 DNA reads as TGCGCCAGCAGCCAAGATTCGGCAGGCTCCGCCGGGAACACTGAAGCTTTCTTT. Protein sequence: CASSQDSAGSAGNTEAFF.

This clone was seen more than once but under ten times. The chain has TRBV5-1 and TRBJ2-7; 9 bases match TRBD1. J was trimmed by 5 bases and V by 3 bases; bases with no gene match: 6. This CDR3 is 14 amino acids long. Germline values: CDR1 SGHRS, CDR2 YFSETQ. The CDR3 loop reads CASSSGTGPHEQYF. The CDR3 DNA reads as TGCGCCAGCAGCTCCGGGACAGGGCCCCACGAGCAGTACTTC.

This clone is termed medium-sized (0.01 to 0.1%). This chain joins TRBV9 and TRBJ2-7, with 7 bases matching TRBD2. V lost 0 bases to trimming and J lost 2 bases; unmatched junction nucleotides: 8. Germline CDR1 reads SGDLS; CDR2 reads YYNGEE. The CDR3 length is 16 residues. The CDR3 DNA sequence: TGTGCCAGCAGCGTAGGAGTCAGGGAGGGTGCCTACGAGCAGTACTTC. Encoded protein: CASSVGVREGAYEQYF.

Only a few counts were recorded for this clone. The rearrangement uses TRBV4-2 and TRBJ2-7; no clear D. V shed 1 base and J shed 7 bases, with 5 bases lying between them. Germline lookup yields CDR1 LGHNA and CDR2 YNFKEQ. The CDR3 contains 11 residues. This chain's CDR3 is CASSQGWEQYF. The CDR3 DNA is TGTGCCAGCAGCCAAGGGTGGGAGCAGTACTTC.

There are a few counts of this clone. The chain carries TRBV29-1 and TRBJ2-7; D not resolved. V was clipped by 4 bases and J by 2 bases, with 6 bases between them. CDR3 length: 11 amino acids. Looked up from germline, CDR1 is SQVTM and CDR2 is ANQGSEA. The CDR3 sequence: CSVASPYEQYF. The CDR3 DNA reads TGCAGCGTTGCCAGTCCCTACGAGCAGTACTTC.

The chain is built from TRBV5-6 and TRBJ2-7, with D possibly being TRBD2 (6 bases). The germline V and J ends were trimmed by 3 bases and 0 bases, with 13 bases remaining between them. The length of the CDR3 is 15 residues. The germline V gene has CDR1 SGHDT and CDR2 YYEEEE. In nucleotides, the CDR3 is TGTGCCAGCAGCTCTGGACGGCGGGGCTCCTACGAGCAGTACTTC. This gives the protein CASSSGRRGSYEQYF.

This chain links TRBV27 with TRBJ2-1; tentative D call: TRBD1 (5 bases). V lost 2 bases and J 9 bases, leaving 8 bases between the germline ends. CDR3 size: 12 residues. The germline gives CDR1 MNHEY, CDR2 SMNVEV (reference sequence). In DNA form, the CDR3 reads TGTGCCAGCAGTTTAAGGGGCGGTGAGCAGTTCTTC. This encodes CASSLRGGEQFF.

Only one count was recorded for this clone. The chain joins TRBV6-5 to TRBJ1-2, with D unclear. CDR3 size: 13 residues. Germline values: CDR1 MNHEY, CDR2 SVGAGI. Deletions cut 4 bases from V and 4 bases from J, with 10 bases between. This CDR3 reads CASSSHRFYGYTF. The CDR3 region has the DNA TGTGCCAGCAGTTCACACAGATTCTATGGCTACACCTTC.

CDR3 bases: TGTGCCAGCTCACCCCTGGGACATCGCTCTGGGGCCAACGTCCTGACTTTC. As protein: CASSPLGHRSGANVLTF. The chain uses TRBV18 and TRBJ2-6; D possibly corresponds to TRBD1 (6 bases). The CDR3 is 17 amino acids. CDR1 is KGHSH and CDR2 is LQKENI in the germline V gene. Trimming stripped 3 bases from V and 0 bases from J, with 12 bases between.

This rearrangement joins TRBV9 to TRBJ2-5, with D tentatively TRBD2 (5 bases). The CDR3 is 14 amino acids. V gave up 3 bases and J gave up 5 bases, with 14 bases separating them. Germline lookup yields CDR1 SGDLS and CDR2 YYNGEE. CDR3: CASSAPGEAETQYF. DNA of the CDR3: TGTGCCAGCAGCGCCCCCGGGGAAGCCGAGACCCAGTACTTC.

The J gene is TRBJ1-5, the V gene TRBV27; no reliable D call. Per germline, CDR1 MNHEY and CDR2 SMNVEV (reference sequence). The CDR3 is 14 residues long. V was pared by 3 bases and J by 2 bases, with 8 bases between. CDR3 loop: CASSFSEGNQPQHF. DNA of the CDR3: TGTGCCAGCAGTTTTAGTGAGGGCAATCAGCCCCAGCATTTT.

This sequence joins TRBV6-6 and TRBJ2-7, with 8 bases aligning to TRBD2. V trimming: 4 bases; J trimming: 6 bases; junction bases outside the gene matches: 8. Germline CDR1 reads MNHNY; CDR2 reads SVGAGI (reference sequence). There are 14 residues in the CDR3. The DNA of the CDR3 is TGTGCCAGCAGTTCCGGGACTAGTGGAATCGAGCAGTACTTC. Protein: CASSSGTSGIEQYF.

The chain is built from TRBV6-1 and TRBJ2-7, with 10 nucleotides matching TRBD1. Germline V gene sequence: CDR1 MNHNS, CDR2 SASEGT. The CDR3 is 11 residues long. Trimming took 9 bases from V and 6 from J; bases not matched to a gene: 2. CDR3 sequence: CASRTGGEQYF. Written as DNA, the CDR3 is TGTGCCAGTAGGACAGGGGGCGAGCAGTACTTC.

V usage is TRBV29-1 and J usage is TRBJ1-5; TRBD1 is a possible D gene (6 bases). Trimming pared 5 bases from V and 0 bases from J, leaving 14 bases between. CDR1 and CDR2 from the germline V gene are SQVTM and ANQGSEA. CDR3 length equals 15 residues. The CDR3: CSVTGQGDSNQPQHF. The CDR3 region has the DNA TGCAGCGTTACAGGGCAGGGTGATAGCAATCAGCCCCAGCATTTT.

The CDR3: CASSYAGGSYEQYF. For the CDR3, the DNA is TGTGCCAGCAGTTACGCTGGGGGGTCGTACGAGCAGTACTTC. This rearrangement joins TRBV6-5 to TRBJ2-7, with a tentative D call TRBD2 (6 bases). Trimming removed 2 bases at V and 4 bases at J, with 12 bases between. Germline assignment: CDR1 MNHEY and CDR2 SVGAGI. The CDR3 consists of 14 residues.

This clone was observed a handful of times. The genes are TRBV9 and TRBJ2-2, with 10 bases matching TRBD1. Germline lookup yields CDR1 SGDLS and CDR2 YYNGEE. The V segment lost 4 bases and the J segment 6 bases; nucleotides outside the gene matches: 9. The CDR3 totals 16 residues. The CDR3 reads CASSPLGQGSAGELFF. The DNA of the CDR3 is TGTGCCAGCAGCCCTCTGGGACAGGGGTCTGCCGGGGAGCTGTTTTTT.

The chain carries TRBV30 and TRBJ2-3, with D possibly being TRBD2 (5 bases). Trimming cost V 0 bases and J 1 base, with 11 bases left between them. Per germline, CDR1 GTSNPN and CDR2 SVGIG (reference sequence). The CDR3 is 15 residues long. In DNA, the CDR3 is TGTGCCTGGAGTGTTGTGGGAGTACGCACAGATACGCAGTATTTT. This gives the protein CAWSVVGVRTDTQYF.

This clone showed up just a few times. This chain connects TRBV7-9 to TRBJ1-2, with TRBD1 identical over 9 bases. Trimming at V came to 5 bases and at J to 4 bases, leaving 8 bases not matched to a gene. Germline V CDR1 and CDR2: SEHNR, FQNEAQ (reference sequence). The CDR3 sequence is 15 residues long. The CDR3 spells CASSPGGTGSYGYTF. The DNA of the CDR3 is TGTGCCAGCAGCCCAGGGGGGACAGGGAGCTATGGCTACACCTTC.

The CDR3 DNA reads as TGCGCCAGCAGCCAAGTAACGGATTACGAGCAGTACTTC. Encoded protein: CASSQVTDYEQYF. The chain recombines TRBV4-1 with TRBJ2-7; no reliable D call. The CDR3 has 13 residues. Looked up from germline, CDR1 is MGHRA and CDR2 is YSYEKL. V was shortened by 1 base and J by 4 bases, with 8 bases between the two germline ends.

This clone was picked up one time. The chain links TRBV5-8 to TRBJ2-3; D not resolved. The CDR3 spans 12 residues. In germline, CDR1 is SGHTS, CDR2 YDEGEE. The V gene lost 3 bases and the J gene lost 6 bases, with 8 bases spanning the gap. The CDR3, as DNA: TGTGCCAGCAGCTCACCCCCGGATACGCAGTATTTT. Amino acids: CASSSPPDTQYF.

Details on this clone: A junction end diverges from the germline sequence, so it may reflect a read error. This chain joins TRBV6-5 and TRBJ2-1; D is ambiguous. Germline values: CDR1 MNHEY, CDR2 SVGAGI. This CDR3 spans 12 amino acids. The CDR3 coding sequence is TGTGCCAGCAGTTACATCCTTGGGGTGGTGGTCTTC. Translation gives CASSYILGVVVF.

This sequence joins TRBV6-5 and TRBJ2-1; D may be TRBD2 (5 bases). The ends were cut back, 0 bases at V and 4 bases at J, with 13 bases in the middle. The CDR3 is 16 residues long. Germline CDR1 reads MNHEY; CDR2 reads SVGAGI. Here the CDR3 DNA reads TGTGCCAGCAGTTACTCGGCGGGCAGCCTATACAATGAGCAGTTCTTC. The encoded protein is CASSYSAGSLYNEQFF.

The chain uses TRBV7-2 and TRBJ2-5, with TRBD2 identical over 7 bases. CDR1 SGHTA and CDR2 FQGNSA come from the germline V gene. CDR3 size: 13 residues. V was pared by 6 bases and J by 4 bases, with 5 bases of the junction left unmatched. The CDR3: CASRPGGGETQYF. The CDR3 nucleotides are TGTGCCAGCAGACCGGGGGGAGGAGAGACCCAGTACTTC.

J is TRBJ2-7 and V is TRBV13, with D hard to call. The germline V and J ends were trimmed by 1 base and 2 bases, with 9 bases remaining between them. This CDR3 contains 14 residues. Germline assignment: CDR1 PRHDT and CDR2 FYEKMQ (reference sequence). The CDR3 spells CASSLEASPYEQYF. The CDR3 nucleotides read TGTGCCAGCAGCTTAGAGGCCTCGCCCTACGAGCAGTACTTC.

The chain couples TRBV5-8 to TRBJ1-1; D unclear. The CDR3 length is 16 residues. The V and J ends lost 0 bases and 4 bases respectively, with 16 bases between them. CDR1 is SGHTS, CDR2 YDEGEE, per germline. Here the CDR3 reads CASSLARMGWSTEAFF. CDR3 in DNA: TGTGCCAGCAGCTTGGCCAGGATGGGTTGGAGCACTGAAGCTTTCTTT.